The 19 T cell receptor beta chains given below trace back to one sample, sequenced in a study of blood T cell repertoires in COVID-19. Method: immunoSEQ multiplex PCR; TCRdb's copy keeps in-frame clones and lacks some. Here the sample spans a few hundred thousand clones, approximately 88% being singletons. The source material was peripheral blood. The receptors derive from a woman between 65 and 79 years old with COVID-19, enrolled during active disease.

This chain links TRBV30 with TRBJ1-2; 7 bases map to TRBD1. CDR1 and CDR2 (germline): GTSNPN, SVGIG (reference sequence). This CDR3 has 14 amino acids. J gave up 4 bases and V 3 bases, and 8 bases lay outside the gene matches. The CDR3 bases are TGTGCCTGGAGCCAACAGGGGACGGGCTATGGCTACACCTTC. Encoded protein: CAWSQQGTGYGYTF.

The rearrangement joins TRBV10-3 to TRBJ1-1, with 7 bases fitting TRBD1. V dropped 6 bases and J dropped 4; count of bases not matched to a gene: 2. The CDR3 length is 12 residues. Germline V gives CDR1 ENHRY, CDR2 SYGVKD. The CDR3 nucleotides are TGTGCCATCAGGGACAGGTCCACTGAAGCTTTCTTT. Encoded protein: CAIRDRSTEAFF.

This chain joins TRBV19 and TRBJ2-2, with 8 positions matching TRBD2. CDR1 LNHDA and CDR2 SQIVND come from the germline V gene (reference sequence). V was pared by 2 bases and J by 3 bases, with 11 bases of the junction left unmatched. CDR3 length: 18 amino acids. CDR3 bases: TGTGCCAGTAGTATAAGGAGGGTAGCGGGACGGGACACCGGGGAGCTGTTTTTT. Its protein is CASSIRRVAGRDTGELFF.

The chain links TRBV27 to TRBJ2-5, with a tentative D call TRBD2 (7 bases). This CDR3 region has 14 residues. Germline V lookup: CDR1 MNHEY, CDR2 SMNVEV (reference sequence). V lost 6 bases and J lost 4, with 15 bases in between. CDR3 coding DNA: TGTGCCAGCAGCTATTGGGGGGGGGCAGAGACCCAGTACTTC. This encodes CASSYWGGAETQYF.

This rearrangement joins TRBV19 to TRBJ2-7, with TRBD2 matching over 8 bases. The CDR3 is made up of 16 amino acids. CDR1 LNHDA and CDR2 SQIVND come from the germline V gene (reference sequence). The J segment lost 4 bases and the V segment lost 5 bases, leaving 13 bases of the junction unmatched. CDR3 coding DNA: TGTGCCAGTAGTCCCTCCGGGACGGGAGGGCGTTACGAGCAGTACTTC. Encoded protein: CASSPSGTGGRYEQYF.

The chain carries TRBV6-5 and TRBJ1-6, with 7 bases lining up with TRBD1. The CDR3 consists of 13 residues. V gave up 4 bases and J gave up 10 bases; unmatched junction bases: 4. CDR1 MNHEY and CDR2 SVGAGI come from the germline V gene. CDR3 in DNA: TGTGCCAGCAGTTCAGACAGGGCCTCACCCCTCCACTTT. Translated: CASSSDRASPLHF.

The J gene is TRBJ1-5, the V gene TRBV27, with TRBD1 matching 7 bases. This CDR3 is 14 amino acids long. Germline CDR1 and CDR2: MNHEY and SMNVEV (reference sequence). Trimming took 3 bases from V and 2 from J; bases not matched to a gene: 1. In DNA form, the CDR3 reads TGTGCCAGCAGTTTGCAGGGGGGCAATCAGCCCCAGCATTTT. It yields the protein CASSLQGGNQPQHF.

The V and J genes are TRBV24-1 and TRBJ2-7; TRBD2 agrees at 8 bases. The CDR3 totals 16 residues. Germline V gene lookup returns CDR1 KGHDR and CDR2 SFDVKD. V was clipped by 3 bases and J by 2 bases; unmatched bases: 8. The CDR3 spells CATSDPGGDNAYEQYF. CDR3 coding DNA: TGTGCCACCAGTGATCCGGGAGGGGACAATGCCTACGAGCAGTACTTC.

The V and J genes are TRBV4-2 and TRBJ1-2; D remains unclear. The germline gives CDR1 LGHNA, CDR2 YNFKEQ. The V and J ends lost 0 bases and 3 bases respectively, with 8 bases between them. The CDR3 runs to 14 residues. DNA for the CDR3: TGTGCCAGCAGCCAAGATCTTTCCTACTATGGCTACACCTTC. Protein sequence: CASSQDLSYYGYTF.

The J gene is TRBJ1-2, the V gene TRBV3-1 (or the pseudogene TRBV3-2); D uncertain. In germline, CDR1 is LGHDT, CDR2 YNNKEL (reference sequence). Trimming pared 2 bases from V and 2 bases from J, leaving 6 bases between. This CDR3 is 13 amino acids long. As DNA, the CDR3 is TGTGCCAGCAGCCAAAGCCTGAACTATGGCTACACCTTC. Translation gives CASSQSLNYGYTF.

The chain carries TRBV11-3 and TRBJ2-1; 7 positions agree with TRBD2. The CDR3 sequence is 15 residues long. After removal of 3 bases from V and 7 bases from J, the junction contained 9 bases not matched to a gene. Germline CDR1 reads SGHNT; CDR2 reads YENEEA. For the CDR3, the DNA is TGTGCCAGCAGCTTCGCGGGAGTCCCAGAGAATGAGCAGTTCTTC. It yields the protein CASSFAGVPENEQFF. Combining the CDR3 with reference TRBV11-3 and TRBJ2-1 gives the whole variable domain EAGVVQSPRYKIIEKKQPVAFWCNPISGHNTLYWYLQNLGQGPELLIRYENEEAVDDSQLPKDRFSAERLKGVDSTLKIQPAELGDSAVYLCASSFAGVPENEQFFGPGTRLTVL.

This chain connects TRBV21-1 to TRBJ2-3; the D segment call TRBD2 is taken from the table without a DNA check. TRBV21-1 is described as a pseudogene. CDR3 length: 17 residues. This CDR3 is CASSTSGVPGPTDTQYF. The CDR3 region has the DNA TGTGCCAGCAGCACCTCGGGGGTTCCCGGCCCCACAGATACGCAGTATTTT.

The chain links TRBV18 to TRBJ2-7; 7 bases are shared with TRBD1. The CDR3 contains 14 residues. The V segment lost 6 bases and the J segment 0 bases; nucleotides outside the gene matches: 5. Germline values: CDR1 KGHSH, CDR2 LQKENI. The CDR3 region has the DNA TGTGCCAGCTCCTCCGGGACAGACTCCTACGAGCAGTACTTC. Translated, it gives CASSSGTDSYEQYF.

The chain carries TRBV28 and TRBJ1-1; D call uncertain. V lost 5 bases and J lost 1, with 23 bases in between. This CDR3 region has 18 residues. Germline CDR1 and CDR2: MDHEN and SYDVKM. CDR3 sequence (DNA): TGTGCCAGCAGTCCTAAAATCAACAGAATACAACGGAACACTGAAGCTTTCTTT. It specifies CASSPKINRIQRNTEAFF.

The genes are TRBV5-1 and TRBJ2-2; 7 bases are shared with TRBD1. This CDR3 is 15 amino acids long. The V gene end was trimmed by 5 bases and the J gene end by 2 bases; junction bases not matched to a gene: 6. The V gene's germline CDR1 is SGHRS and CDR2 YFSETQ. The CDR3 sequence: CASRPTGLNTGELFF. CDR3 DNA: TGCGCCAGCAGACCGACAGGGCTAAACACCGGGGAGCTGTTTTTT.

The CDR3: CASSPRRASTDTQYF. CDR3 nucleotides: TGTGCCAGCAGCCCTCGGAGAGCTAGCACAGATACGCAGTATTTT. The chain combines TRBV11-3 with TRBJ2-3; D gene uncertain. Per the germline V gene, CDR1 is SGHNT and CDR2 is YENEEA. The ends were cut back, 5 bases at V and 0 bases at J, with 12 bases in the middle. The CDR3 runs to 15 residues.

The chain uses TRBV11-2 and TRBJ2-7, with TRBD1 matching 11 bases. Germline V gives CDR1 SGHAT, CDR2 FQNNGV. V dropped 3 bases and J dropped 6; count of bases not matched to a gene: 10. This CDR3 comprises 16 residues. CDR3 sequence: CASSLARTGGIAEQYF. As DNA, the CDR3 is TGTGCCAGCAGCTTGGCCCGGACAGGGGGCATCGCCGAGCAGTACTTC.

This chain connects TRBV5-6 to TRBJ1-4; TRBD1 matches at 8 bases. Germline V gives CDR1 SGHDT, CDR2 YYEEEE. J lost 7 bases, V lost 1 base, and 6 bases had no gene match. The CDR3 has 15 residues. CDR3 in DNA: TGTGCCAGCAGCTTGAGGACAGGGTATGGTGAAAAACTGTTTTTT. This translates into CASSLRTGYGEKLFF.

This CDR3 is CASSVTGTGGTEAFF. The DNA for the CDR3 is TGTGCCAGTAGTGTCACCGGGACAGGGGGCACTGAAGCTTTCTTT. V usage is TRBV19 and J usage is TRBJ1-1, with TRBD1 matching over 11 bases. The CDR3 extends over 15 amino acids. From germline, CDR1 is LNHDA and CDR2 SQIVND (reference sequence). V lost 5 bases to trimming and J lost 4 bases; unmatched junction nucleotides: 6.